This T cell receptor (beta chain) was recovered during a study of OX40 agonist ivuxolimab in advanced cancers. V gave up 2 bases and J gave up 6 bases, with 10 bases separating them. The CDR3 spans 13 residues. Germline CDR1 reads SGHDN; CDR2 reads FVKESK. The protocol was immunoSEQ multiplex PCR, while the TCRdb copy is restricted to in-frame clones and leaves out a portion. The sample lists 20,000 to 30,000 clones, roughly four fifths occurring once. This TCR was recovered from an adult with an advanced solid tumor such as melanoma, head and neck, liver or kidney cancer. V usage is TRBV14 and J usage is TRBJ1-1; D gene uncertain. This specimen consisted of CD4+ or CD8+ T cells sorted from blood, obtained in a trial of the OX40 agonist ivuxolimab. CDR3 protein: CASSQYMQSEAFF. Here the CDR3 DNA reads TGTGCCAGCAGCCAATATATGCAGTCTGAAGCTTTCTTT. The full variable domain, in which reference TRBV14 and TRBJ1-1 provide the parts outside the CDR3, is EAGVTQFPSHSVIEKGQTVTLRCDPISGHDNLYWYRRVMGKEIKFLLHFVKESKQDESGMPNNRFLAERTGGTYSTLKVQPAELEDSGVYFCASSQYMQSEAFFGQGTRLTVV.